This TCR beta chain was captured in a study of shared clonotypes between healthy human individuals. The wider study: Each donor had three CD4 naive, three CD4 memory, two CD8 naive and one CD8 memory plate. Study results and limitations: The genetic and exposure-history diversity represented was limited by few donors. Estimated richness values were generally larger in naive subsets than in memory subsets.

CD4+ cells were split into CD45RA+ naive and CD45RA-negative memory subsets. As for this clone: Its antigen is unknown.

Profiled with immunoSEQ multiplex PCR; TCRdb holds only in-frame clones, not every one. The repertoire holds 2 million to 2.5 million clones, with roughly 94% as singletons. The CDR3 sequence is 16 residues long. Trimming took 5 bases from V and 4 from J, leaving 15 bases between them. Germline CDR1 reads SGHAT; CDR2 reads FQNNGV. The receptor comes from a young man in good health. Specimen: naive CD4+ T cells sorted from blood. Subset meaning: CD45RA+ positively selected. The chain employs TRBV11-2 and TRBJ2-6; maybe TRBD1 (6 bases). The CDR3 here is CASSPVTGPGANVLTF. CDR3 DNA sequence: TGTGCCAGCAGCCCGGTCACAGGGCCCGGGGCCAACGTCCTGACTTTC.